These 2 T cell receptor beta chains were all obtained from the same sample, sequenced in a study of cytomegalovirus exposure and HLA in healthy donors. This PCR relied on a set of 60 Vbeta primers and 13 Jbeta primers. The protocol was immunoSEQ multiplex PCR, while the TCRdb copy is restricted to in-frame clones and leaves out a portion. The sample contains some 180,000 clones, roughly 13% of which appear only once. Material: PBMCs. These receptor sequences come from a middle-aged man in good health and CMV-seropositive.

This clone showed up just a few times. V is TRBV19 and J is TRBJ2-3, with TRBD2 matching 7 bases. The CDR3 length is 15 residues. J lost 4 bases, V lost 9 bases, and 13 bases had no gene match. Germline V CDR1 and CDR2: LNHDA, SQIVND (reference sequence). CDR3 amino acids: CASGVRGGAADTQYF. CDR3 sequence (DNA): TGTGCCAGCGGAGTCCGGGGAGGGGCGGCAGATACGCAGTATTTT.

This clone was counted between two and nine times. V is TRBV6-6 and J is TRBJ2-2; tentative D call: TRBD2 (5 bases). The CDR3 extends over 14 amino acids. Germline CDR1 is MNHNY and CDR2 is SVGAGI (reference sequence). Trimming pared 8 bases from V and 3 bases from J, leaving 13 bases between. CDR3 loop: CASSIRGDTGELFF. For the CDR3, the DNA is TGTGCCAGCTCCATCCGGGGAGACACCGGGGAGCTGTTTTTT.